The TCR beta chain under discussion was sequenced for a study of beta chain features in type 1 diabetes. Study context: All samples combined gave about 100 million sorted cells for examination. General study points: Moderate but significant shortening of TCRB CDR3s was recorded in all four CD4+ subsets from Type 1 diabetes patients.

The isolated RNA, all of it, was reverse transcribed, so expressed TCRB transcripts were what got sequenced. It was found that naive, central memory and regulatory T cell samples averaged around 3.6 million reads. Using immunoSEQ multiplex PCR, the repertoire was profiled, and TCRdb retains in-frame clones only, with some absent. The sample has some 280,000 clones, roughly an eighth seen once. This clone was seen more than once but under ten times. No antigen is known for it. J gave up 8 bases and V 4 bases, and 19 bases lay outside the gene matches. Germline lookup yields CDR1 SQVTM and CDR2 ANQGSEA. This CDR3 is built from 17 residues.

The source is a man aged 25-45 years with type 1 diabetes. The rearrangement links TRBV29-1 to TRBJ2-1, with 8 bases aligning to TRBD1. Material: naive CD4+ T cells from blood. CDR3 DNA sequence: TGCAGCGTTGCTGTCCTCCCGACAGGGGTTATTCGGGATGAGCAGTTCTTC. Protein sequence: CSVAVLPTGVIRDEQFF.